Presented here are 27 T cell receptor beta chains from one specimen sequenced in a study. Adaptor-ligated barcode primers were used to amplify TRBV12-4/TRBJ1-2 clonotypes. Via MiXCR, TCRdb re-called the multiplex PCR reads, giving one row per CDR3 protein. Found here are some 740 distinct CDR3 sequences, around 28% of them singletons; the top ten hold 15% to 20%. What was sequenced was memory CD4+ T cells sorted from blood. Subset reported: memory CD4+ T cells, CD4+CD45RO+CD25-. These receptors originate from a female donor with breast cancer.

In this sample, this clonotype turned up many times. The J gene is TRBJ1-2, the V gene TRBV12-3 or TRBV12-4; D is unclear. Trimming stripped 2 bases from V and 6 bases from J, with 10 bases between. CDR3 length equals 13 residues. CDR3 region: CASSLRGLDGYTF. Written as DNA, the CDR3 is TGTGCCAGCAGTTTACGGGGTCTGGATGGCTACACCTTC.

This clonotype is large within its sample. The chain uses TRBV12-3 or TRBV12-4 and TRBJ1-2; TRBD1 aligns across 8 bases. CDR3 length: 13 residues. V shed 6 bases and J 4 bases; nucleotides not matched to a gene: 4. In nucleotides, the CDR3 is TGTGCCAGCAGCTCGACAGGGGTCTATGGCTACACCTTC. It codes for CASSSTGVYGYTF.

Sample share makes this clonotype large. This chain joins TRBV12-3 or TRBV12-4 and TRBJ1-2; possibly TRBD1 for D (5 bases). V lost 5 bases and J 6 bases, leaving 19 bases between the germline ends. CDR3 length: 15 residues. This chain's CDR3 is CASSLAPQGPNGYTF. DNA of the CDR3: TGTGCCAGCAGTCTCGCACCCCAGGGACCAAATGGCTACACCTTC.

The rearrangement joins TRBV12-3 or TRBV12-4 to TRBJ1-2, with unresolved D. V gave up 1 base and J gave up 9 bases, with 18 bases separating them. The CDR3 consists of 15 residues. CDR3 DNA: TGTGCCAGCAGTTTAGAAGGGTACGAGGGCGCAAGCTACACCTTC. Translation gives CASSLEGYEGASYTF.

The CDR3 DNA reads TGTGCCAGCAGTCCAGAGTTGCGTGGCTACACCTTC. Amino acids: CASSPELRGYTF. This chain links TRBV12-3 or TRBV12-4 with TRBJ1-2; D remains unclear. CDR3 length equals 12 residues. Trimming pared 5 bases from V and 7 bases from J, leaving 11 bases between.

This clonotype is judged medium-sized. This could be a read error, since a much larger clone is one nucleotide away. The J gene is TRBJ1-2, the V gene TRBV12-3 or TRBV12-4, with a tentative D call TRBD1 (5 bases). The length of the CDR3 is 15 residues. The CDR3 spells CVSARWGRANYGYTF. The DNA for the CDR3 is TGTGTCAGCGCCAGATGGGGCAGAGCTAACTATGGCTACACCTTC.

This clonotype is labeled as large. The rearrangement joins TRBV12-3 or TRBV12-4 to TRBJ1-2, with D perhaps matching TRBD1 (6 bases). The CDR3 runs 15 residues. The ends were cut back, 6 bases at V and 3 bases at J, with 17 bases in the middle. DNA for the CDR3: TGTGCCAGCAGCCCTGCAGGGGATTTTCACTATGGCTACACCTTC. Translation gives CASSPAGDFHYGYTF.

The CDR3, as DNA: TGTGCCAGCAGCCTCAGGGTTAACTATGGCTACACCTTC. This translates into CASSLRVNYGYTF. This chain joins TRBV12-3 or TRBV12-4 and TRBJ1-2; D is perhaps TRBD1 (5 bases). Deletions cut 6 bases from V and 1 base from J, with 9 bases between. This CDR3 contains 13 residues.

This chain joins TRBV12-3 or TRBV12-4 and TRBJ1-2; D perhaps matches TRBD1 (5 bases). This CDR3 spans 12 amino acids. Deletions cut 2 bases from V and 8 bases from J, with 9 bases between. In nucleotides, the CDR3 is TGTGCCAGCAGTTTAAGTGGGGACGGCTACACCTTC. Its translation: CASSLSGDGYTF.

The CDR3 sequence is CASSYDSQHGYTF. The CDR3 coding sequence is TGTGCCAGCAGTTACGACTCTCAGCATGGCTACACCTTC. The rearrangement joins TRBV12-3 or TRBV12-4 to TRBJ1-2; D is uncertain. V lost 4 bases to trimming and J lost 6 bases, with 12 bases between them. The CDR3 covers 13 residues.

Judged by abundance, this clonotype is large (0.1 to 1%). The chain joins TRBV12-3 or TRBV12-4 to TRBJ1-2; D is ambiguous. Trimming took 5 bases from V and 1 from J, leaving 8 bases between them. The CDR3 runs to 13 residues. The CDR3 is CASSPSYNYGYTF. The DNA for the CDR3 is TGTGCCAGCAGTCCAAGCTATAACTATGGCTACACCTTC.

The CDR3 spells CASSVDRAYGYTF. The CDR3 region has the DNA TGTGCCAGCAGTGTAGACAGGGCCTATGGCTACACCTTC. The J gene is TRBJ1-2, the V gene TRBV12-3 or TRBV12-4; 7 positions agree with TRBD1. The J segment lost 4 bases and the V segment lost 5 bases, leaving 4 bases of the junction unmatched. This CDR3 contains 13 residues.

Only a few counts were recorded for this clonotype. The CDR3 region is CASSQQGGDGYTF. In DNA form, the CDR3 reads TGTGCCAGCAGCCAACAGGGTGGCGATGGCTACACCTTC. The rearrangement uses TRBV12-3 or TRBV12-4 and TRBJ1-2; D is perhaps TRBD1 (6 bases). V was cut by 6 bases and J by 6 bases, with 14 bases left in between. The CDR3 length is 13 residues.

This clonotype is large. This chain connects TRBV12-3 or TRBV12-4 to TRBJ1-2; 7 bases are a match to TRBD1. After removal of 6 bases from V and 8 bases from J, the junction contained 9 bases not matched to a gene. The CDR3 extends over 13 amino acids. The CDR3 sequence is CASREDRVGGYTF. The CDR3 DNA is TGTGCCAGCAGGGAAGACAGGGTTGGAGGCTACACCTTC.

The V and J genes are TRBV12-3 or TRBV12-4 and TRBJ1-2; D is perhaps TRBD1 (5 bases). Trimming stripped 3 bases from V and 8 bases from J, with 13 bases between. CDR3 length: 13 amino acids. CDR3 amino acids: CASSFQGGDGYTF. The CDR3 bases are TGTGCCAGCAGTTTCCAGGGAGGGGACGGCTACACCTTC.

This chain joins TRBV12-3 or TRBV12-4 and TRBJ1-2, with a possible D match to TRBD1 (6 bases). With 5 bases removed from V and 5 bases from J, the gap between germline ends came to 15 bases. The CDR3 spans 14 residues. This CDR3 reads CASSPGTNTYGYTF. The CDR3 nucleotides are TGTGCCAGCAGTCCCGGGACAAATACATATGGCTACACCTTC.

By share, this clonotype counts as large. The rearrangement joins TRBV12-3 or TRBV12-4 to TRBJ1-2; tentative D call: TRBD1 (5 bases). Trimming stripped 7 bases from V and 4 bases from J, with 10 bases between. There are 12 residues in the CDR3. The CDR3 DNA reads TGTGCCAGCATCAGGGCGCGCTATGGCTACACCTTC. Its translation: CASIRARYGYTF.

By share, this clonotype counts as large (0.1 to 1%). The rearrangement links TRBV12-3 or TRBV12-4 to TRBJ1-2, with 8 bases identical to TRBD1. J lost 6 bases, V lost 4 bases, and 7 bases had no gene match. This CDR3 spans 14 amino acids. The CDR3 sequence: CASSSRTGPDGYTF. In DNA, the CDR3 is TGTGCCAGCAGTTCGAGGACAGGGCCGGATGGCTACACCTTC.

A single count supports this clonotype. The V and J genes are TRBV12-3 or TRBV12-4 and TRBJ1-2; 9 bases match TRBD1. This CDR3 is 12 amino acids long. J was trimmed by 12 bases and V by 5 bases; bases with no gene match: 7. The CDR3 sequence is CASSGRTGEDTF. CDR3 coding DNA: TGTGCCAGCAGTGGAAGGACAGGGGAGGACACCTTC.

By share, this clonotype counts as large. V is TRBV12-3 or TRBV12-4 and J is TRBJ1-2, with 9 bases matching TRBD1. V shed 5 bases and J 4 bases; nucleotides not matched to a gene: 5. CDR3 length equals 14 residues. The CDR3 nucleotides are TGTGCCAGCAGTGACCCGGGACAGGGCTATGGCTACACCTTC. Translating it yields CASSDPGQGYGYTF.

This rearrangement joins TRBV12-3 or TRBV12-4 to TRBJ1-2; D is ambiguous. Trimming pared 6 bases from V and 7 bases from J, leaving 15 bases between. CDR3 length: 13 residues. CDR3 in amino acids: CASRLFGAGGYTF. The CDR3 DNA reads as TGTGCCAGCAGACTGTTCGGCGCGGGTGGCTACACCTTC.

This clonotype was picked up a small number of times. This chain joins TRBV12-3 or TRBV12-4 and TRBJ1-2; no clear D gene. The V and J ends lost 10 bases and 3 bases respectively, with 15 bases between them. The CDR3 totals 13 residues. CDR3 nucleotide sequence: TGTGCCACTACTATGAGGGTGGACTATGGCTACACCTTC. Its translation is CATTMRVDYGYTF.

In its sample, this clonotype is large. This chain connects TRBV12-3 or TRBV12-4 to TRBJ1-2; D gene ambiguous. Trimming left V 1 base short and J 0 bases short, with 9 bases between. This CDR3 comprises 15 residues. The CDR3, as DNA: TGTGCCAGCAGTTTAGGGGTAGCTGCTAACTATGGCTACACCTTC. Its protein product is CASSLGVAANYGYTF.

This clonotype ranks as medium-sized. The chain couples TRBV12-3 or TRBV12-4 to TRBJ1-2; 8 nucleotides match TRBD1. This CDR3 is built from 17 residues. The trim removed 6 bases at V and 5 bases at J, leaving 17 bases unmatched. Here the CDR3 DNA reads TGTGCCAGCAGCCACCACGGACAGGGTATGGAGGGATATGGCTACACCTTC. It yields the protein CASSHHGQGMEGYGYTF.

The chain combines TRBV12-3 or TRBV12-4 with TRBJ1-2; no clear D gene. V was clipped by 6 bases and J by 5 bases, with 10 bases between them. This CDR3 comprises 12 residues. In nucleotides, the CDR3 is TGTGCCAGCAGGACCAGTTGGTATGGCTACACCTTC. Its translation: CASRTSWYGYTF.

This clonotype qualifies as large. The chain combines TRBV12-3 or TRBV12-4 with TRBJ1-2; D not certain. V was pared by 7 bases and J by 3 bases, with 12 bases between. The CDR3 contains 13 residues. This CDR3 is CASTSSGDYGYTF. In nucleotides, the CDR3 is TGTGCCAGCACCTCGTCAGGAGACTATGGCTACACCTTC.

Within the sample, this clonotype is large. This rearrangement joins TRBV12-3 or TRBV12-4 to TRBJ1-2, with 7 bases lining up with TRBD1. This CDR3 has 13 residues. V gave up 3 bases and J gave up 6 bases; unmatched junction bases: 4. The CDR3 coding sequence is TGTGCCAGCAGTTTGGACAGGTTTGATGGCTACACCTTC. This translates into CASSLDRFDGYTF.